Following are 28 T cell receptor beta chains from one sample sequenced in a study of blood T cell repertoires in COVID-19. Sequencing was performed with immunoSEQ multiplex PCR; in TCRdb, only in-frame clones are kept and a portion is missing. The sample records about 300,000 clones, around 88% being singletons. Sequenced material: peripheral blood. The receptors stem from a woman in her twenties or thirties with COVID-19, enrolled during active disease.

The V and J genes are TRBV2 and TRBJ2-7, with a tentative D call TRBD1 (6 bases). CDR1 and CDR2 from the germline V gene are SNHLY and FYNNEI. Trimming removed 7 bases at V and 3 bases at J, with 13 bases between. The CDR3 totals 13 residues. The CDR3 region has the DNA TGTGCCAGCACCCCAGGGGTCGGCTACGAGCAGTACTTC. Its protein product is CASTPGVGYEQYF. The entire variable domain, with the rest obtained from reference TRBV2 and TRBJ2-7, is as follows: EPEVTQTPSHQVTQMGQEVILRCVPISNHLYFYWYRQILGQKVEFLVSFYNNEISEKSEIFDDQFSVERPDGSNFTLKIRSTKLEDSAMYFCASTPGVGYEQYFGPGTRLTVT.

This chain links TRBV2 with TRBJ2-7, with D unresolved. Deletions cut 5 bases from V and 1 base from J, with 9 bases between. The V gene's germline CDR1 is SNHLY and CDR2 FYNNEI. CDR3 size: 13 residues. The CDR3 sequence: CASSFGRSYEQYV. DNA of the CDR3: TGTGCCAGCAGTTTCGGCAGGTCCTACGAGCAGTACGTC.

This clone appeared a single time. The rearrangement uses TRBV29-1 and TRBJ2-3; maybe TRBD2 (6 bases). The V end was cut by 7 bases, the J end by 4 bases, with 18 bases between. The germline gives CDR1 SQVTM, CDR2 ANQGSEA. The CDR3 runs to 14 residues. Here the CDR3 DNA reads TGCAGCGCCAAAACCGGGGGATTCGCAGATACGCAGTATTTT. Protein sequence: CSAKTGGFADTQYF.

The chain couples TRBV6-5 to TRBJ1-6, with D possibly being TRBD1 (6 bases). Germline-derived CDR1 and CDR2 are MNHEY and SVGAGI. The CDR3 contains 16 residues. V was clipped by 0 bases and J by 13 bases, with 19 bases between them. The CDR3 protein is CASSYSTGHEPWPLHF. Here the CDR3 DNA reads TGTGCCAGCAGTTACTCGACAGGCCACGAACCTTGGCCCCTCCACTTT.

CDR3 protein: CASSRLLTDNEQFF. The CDR3 DNA follows: TGCGCCAGCAGCCGACTGTTAACCGACAATGAGCAGTTCTTC. The chain carries TRBV4-1 and TRBJ2-1; D not certain. V was cut by 4 bases and J by 5 bases, with 12 bases left in between. Germline-derived CDR1 and CDR2 are MGHRA and YSYEKL. The CDR3 is made up of 14 amino acids.

V usage is TRBV13 and J usage is TRBJ1-2; no firm D call. Germline V gene lookup returns CDR1 PRHDT and CDR2 FYEKMQ (reference sequence). The CDR3 has 12 amino acids. Trimming took off 5 bases at V and 8 bases at J, with 12 bases between the two ends. The CDR3: CASSRQRIGYTF. The CDR3 DNA reads TGTGCCAGCAGCCGTCAGAGGATCGGCTACACCTTC. The full variable domain, with the rest looked up from reference TRBV13 and TRBJ1-2, is AAGVIQSPRHLIKEKRETATLKCYPIPRHDTVYWYQQGPGQDPQFLISFYEKMQSDKGSIPDRFSAQQFSDYHSELNMSSLELGDSALYFCASSRQRIGYTFGSGTRLTVV.

This clone was picked up a small number of times. The CDR3 bases are TGCGCCAGCAGCCCAGGTCTGAGAGGGGCCAACGTCCTGACTTTC. The encoded protein is CASSPGLRGANVLTF. The rearrangement uses TRBV4-1 and TRBJ2-6; no definite D call. Between the trimmed V and J ends, which lost 4 bases and 4 bases, there was a span of 11 bases. The length of the CDR3 is 15 residues. From germline, CDR1 is MGHRA and CDR2 YSYEKL.

This clone occurred once. The rearrangement links TRBV19 to TRBJ1-1; 9 nucleotides agree with TRBD1. Unmatched junction bases numbered 3, after V lost 6 bases and J lost 1 base. The CDR3 has 14 residues. Germline V gene lookup returns CDR1 LNHDA and CDR2 SQIVND (reference sequence). CDR3 nucleotide sequence: TGTGCCAGTAGGCCACAGGGGGCGAACACTGAAGCTTTCTTT. Translation gives CASRPQGANTEAFF.

J is TRBJ1-1 and V is TRBV11-3; 7 bases are shared with TRBD1. Trimming cost V 1 base and J 7 bases; bases outside gene matches: 3. This CDR3 region has 13 residues. The germline gives CDR1 SGHNT, CDR2 YENEEA. This CDR3 is CASSLGYRGEAFF. The DNA of the CDR3 is TGTGCCAGCAGCTTAGGGTACAGGGGTGAAGCTTTCTTT. Looking up the rest from reference TRBV11-3 and TRBJ1-1 gives the full variable domain: EAGVVQSPRYKIIEKKQPVAFWCNPISGHNTLYWYLQNLGQGPELLIRYENEEAVDDSQLPKDRFSAERLKGVDSTLKIQPAELGDSAVYLCASSLGYRGEAFFGQGTRLTVV.

This rearrangement joins TRBV15 to TRBJ2-7; 7 nucleotides match TRBD1. Trimming took 1 base from V and 2 from J; bases not matched to a gene: 14. This CDR3 has 18 residues. Germline lookup yields CDR1 LNHNV and CDR2 YYDKDF (reference sequence). The DNA for the CDR3 is TGTGCCACCAGCAGAGGACAGGGTGGCCTGGTCAATGCCTACGAGCAGTACTTC. It encodes CATSRGQGGLVNAYEQYF.

This chain joins TRBV5-1 and TRBJ1-6, with 8 positions matching TRBD1. CDR3 length equals 13 residues. The germline V gene encodes CDR1 SGHRS and CDR2 YFSETQ. J was trimmed by 8 bases and V by 7 bases; bases with no gene match: 5. CDR3 DNA: TGCGCCAGCGGACAGGGAGAGGATTCACCCCTCCACTTT. Its translation: CASGQGEDSPLHF.

The gene calls are TRBV9 and TRBJ2-1; the match to TRBD2 covers 8 bases. The CDR3 consists of 15 residues. V dropped 3 bases and J dropped 2; count of bases not matched to a gene: 4. In germline, CDR1 is SGDLS, CDR2 YYNGEE. This CDR3 is CASSASGGAYNEQFF. In DNA, the CDR3 is TGTGCCAGCAGCGCGAGCGGGGGTGCCTACAATGAGCAGTTCTTC.

This sequence joins TRBV7-3 and TRBJ2-3; 8 bases are a match to TRBD1. Losses at the gene ends were 5 bases for V and 10 bases for J; bases not matched to a gene: 8. CDR1 is SGHTA, CDR2 FQGTGA, per germline. CDR3 length: 13 residues. CDR3 loop: CASSPMGTGAQYF. In nucleotides, the CDR3 is TGTGCCAGCAGCCCCATGGGGACAGGCGCGCAGTATTTT.

The CDR3 region has the DNA TGCGCCAGCAGCCAAGGGAGGACTAGGACCACCACAGATACGCAGTATTTT. Protein sequence: CASSQGRTRTTTDTQYF. V is TRBV4-1 and J is TRBJ2-3; 7 nucleotides agree with TRBD2. The germline CDR1 and CDR2 sequences are MGHRA and YSYEKL. Trimming removed 1 base from V and 2 bases from J; junction bases left unmatched: 9. The CDR3 has 17 residues.

The rearrangement links TRBV5-6 to TRBJ1-1, with D tentatively TRBD1 (6 bases). The CDR3 covers 13 residues. Germline V gives CDR1 SGHDT, CDR2 YYEEEE. The V gene lost 1 base and the J gene lost 10 bases, with 14 bases spanning the gap. The chain's CDR3 is CASSLFGGRGAFF. CDR3 nucleotide sequence: TGTGCCAGCAGCTTGTTCGGGGGGCGCGGAGCTTTCTTT. Complete variable domain (other parts from reference TRBV5-6 and TRBJ1-1): DAGVTQSPTHLIKTRGQQVTLRCSPKSGHDTVSWYQQALGQGPQFIFQYYEEEERQRGNFPDRFSGHQFPNYSSELNVNALLLGDSALYLCASSLFGGRGAFFGQGTRLTVV.

The genes are TRBV7-6 and TRBJ1-4, with unresolved D. The CDR3 has 14 residues. Trimming left V 1 base short and J 4 bases short, with 7 bases between. Germline V CDR1 and CDR2: SGHVS, FNYEAQ. The CDR3, as DNA: TGTGCCAGCAGCTTAGTGGGGAGTAATGAAAAACTGTTTTTT. Its translation: CASSLVGSNEKLFF.

The V gene is TRBV27, the J gene TRBJ1-5, with TRBD1 identical over 9 bases. The CDR3 extends over 16 amino acids. The germline V gene has CDR1 MNHEY and CDR2 SMNVEV (reference sequence). Trimming cost V 3 bases and J 7 bases; bases outside gene matches: 10. The CDR3 sequence: CASSLTQGAIGQPQHF. CDR3 coding DNA: TGTGCCAGCAGTTTGACACAGGGGGCAATCGGGCAGCCCCAGCATTTT.

The V and J genes are TRBV5-1 and TRBJ2-7; 12 bases match TRBD2. With V trimmed by 0 bases and J by 5 bases, 0 bases remained unmatched. Germline CDR1 reads SGHRS; CDR2 reads YFSETQ. This CDR3 contains 14 residues. CDR3 sequence (DNA): TGCGCCAGCAGCTTGGGACTAGCGGGGGACGAGCAGTACGTC. Residues: CASSLGLAGDEQYV.

The chain carries TRBV10-1 and TRBJ1-5, with a tentative D call TRBD1 (6 bases). The CDR3 length is 12 residues. The germline CDR1 and CDR2 sequences are WNHNN and SYGVQD (reference sequence). The V gene lost 6 bases and the J gene lost 7 bases, with 10 bases spanning the gap. The CDR3 DNA reads as TGCGCCAGCAGGGGGGCTGGGCAGCCCCAGCATTTT. It codes for CASRGAGQPQHF.

The chain recombines TRBV4-1 with TRBJ2-3, with 9 nucleotides matching TRBD1. The CDR3 spans 16 residues. Germline V gene sequence: CDR1 MGHRA, CDR2 YSYEKL. J was trimmed by 4 bases and V by 1 base; bases with no gene match: 6. CDR3 DNA sequence: TGCGCCAGCAGCCAAGCGAAAACAGGGGGCGCAGATACGCAGTATTTT. It translates to CASSQAKTGGADTQYF.

V and J are TRBV30 and TRBJ1-2, with D possibly matching TRBD1 (5 bases). Trimming removed 4 bases from V and 7 bases from J, with 13 bases in between. CDR1 is GTSNPN and CDR2 is SVGIG in the germline V gene (reference sequence). The CDR3 is made up of 12 amino acids. The CDR3 coding sequence is TGTGCCTGGACCTCAGGGTGGCGTGGCTACACCTTC. Residues: CAWTSGWRGYTF.

CDR3 amino acids: CASSQGQTEAFF. In DNA form, the CDR3 reads TGCGCCAGCAGCCAAGGACAGACTGAAGCTTTCTTT. V and J are TRBV4-1 and TRBJ1-1; a possible D gene is TRBD1 (5 bases). Germline CDR1 reads MGHRA; CDR2 reads YSYEKL. V shed 1 base and J shed 5 bases, with 5 bases lying between them. The CDR3 has 12 residues.

This clone was seen only once. The chain couples TRBV5-8 to TRBJ1-5, with no clear D. CDR3 size: 15 residues. V gave up 0 bases and J gave up 3 bases, with 10 bases separating them. Looked up from germline, CDR1 is SGHTS and CDR2 is YDEGEE. The CDR3 DNA reads TGTGCCAGCAGCTTGGGAGGGCACCACAATCAGCCCCAGCATTTT. It encodes CASSLGGHHNQPQHF.

To note about this clone: A junction boundary mismatches the germline segment, possibly from a read error. The chain is built from TRBV24-1 and TRBJ2-7; TRBD1 matches 9 bases. This CDR3 comprises 12 residues. CDR1 and CDR2 (germline): KGHDR, SFDVKD. The CDR3 protein is CATSEKGQGLLF. CDR3 coding DNA: TGTGCCACCAGTGAGAAGGGACAGGGACTCTTGTTC.

The chain has TRBV7-2 and TRBJ2-3, with D unclear. The CDR3 is made up of 15 amino acids. V was shortened by 0 bases and J by 6 bases, with 13 bases between the two germline ends. Germline CDR1 is SGHTA and CDR2 is FQGNSA. The CDR3 loop reads CASSLAAGRPDTQYF. In DNA, the CDR3 is TGTGCCAGCAGCTTAGCGGCAGGCCGTCCCGATACGCAGTATTTT. Combining the CDR3 with reference TRBV7-2 and TRBJ2-3 gives the whole variable domain GAGVSQSPSNKVTEKGKDVELRCDPISGHTALYWYRQSLGQGLEFLIYFQGNSAPDKSGLPSDRFSAERTGGSVSTLTIQRTQQEDSAVYLCASSLAAGRPDTQYFGPGTRLTVL.

This chain connects TRBV5-1 to TRBJ1-4, with a possible D match to TRBD1 (5 bases). CDR1 and CDR2 from the germline V gene are SGHRS and YFSETQ. Trimming left V 4 bases short and J 0 bases short, with 13 bases between. This CDR3 contains 16 residues. The CDR3 here is CASSPDGRATNEKLFF. Here the CDR3 DNA reads TGCGCCAGCAGCCCGGACGGCAGGGCAACTAATGAAAAACTGTTTTTT. Full variable domain (rest looked up from reference TRBV5-1 and TRBJ1-4): KAGVTQTPRYLIKTRGQQVTLSCSPISGHRSVSWYQQTPGQGLQFLFEYFSETQRNKGNFPGRFSGRQFSNSRSEMNVSTLELGDSALYLCASSPDGRATNEKLFFGSGTQLSVL.

The chain has TRBV19 and TRBJ2-3; TRBD1 matches at 10 bases. The CDR3 runs to 18 residues. With 5 bases clipped from V and 3 bases from J, the junction kept 14 bases outside the gene matches. The germline V gene has CDR1 LNHDA and CDR2 SQIVND (reference sequence). The CDR3: CASSAPETGGGWTDTQYF. The CDR3 nucleotides read TGTGCCAGTAGTGCGCCCGAGACAGGGGGCGGGTGGACAGATACGCAGTATTTT.

The chain uses TRBV3-1 (or the pseudogene TRBV3-2) and TRBJ2-2, with D perhaps TRBD1 (7 bases). Trimming took off 4 bases at V and 7 bases at J, with 16 bases between the two ends. CDR1 is LGHDT, CDR2 YNNKEL, per germline (reference sequence). The CDR3 contains 15 residues. The CDR3 region has the DNA TGTGCCAGCAGCCCGGCAGGGGGGTGGTTCGGGGAGCTGTTTTTT. Its protein is CASSPAGGWFGELFF.